This entry concerns a single TCR beta chain. Its antigen remains unidentified. This sample stems from a study of Ad26.COV2.S vaccination and SARS-CoV-2 variants. Method: immunoSEQ multiplex PCR; TCRdb's copy keeps in-frame clones and lacks some. The data show fewer than 50,000 clones, roughly four fifths seen once. Study-wide points: Reportedly, after vaccination the spike-specific CD8+ and CD4+ T cell responses displayed substantial breadth. Using TCR breadth and depth analyses may have led to underestimated total T cell responses.

The source of this sequence is a human donor who had recovered from COVID-19. The starting material was peripheral blood, obtained after recovery from COVID-19.

CDR3 protein: CAIRKELSNTEAFF. As DNA, the CDR3 is TGTGCCATCAGAAAAGAGCTTTCGAACACTGAAGCTTTCTTT. The chain couples TRBV10-3 to TRBJ1-1; D is ambiguous. Between the trimmed V and J ends, which lost 6 bases and 1 base, there was a span of 12 bases. Germline values: CDR1 ENHRY, CDR2 SYGVKD. CDR3 size: 14 residues.